A single sample is the source of the 2 T cell receptor beta chains below, sequenced in a study of OX40 agonist ivuxolimab in advanced cancers. TCRdb keeps only in-frame clones here, not all; method: immunoSEQ multiplex PCR. In the table there are approximately 84,000 clones, around nine tenths of which are singletons. The material was CD4+ or CD8+ T cells sorted from blood, obtained in a trial of the OX40 agonist ivuxolimab. The receptors were sampled from an adult with an advanced solid tumor such as melanoma, head and neck, liver or kidney cancer.

V gene TRBV18 combines with J gene TRBJ1-5, with D unresolved. Germline assignment: CDR1 KGHSH and CDR2 LQKENI. V lost 3 bases and J lost 4, with 10 bases in between. This CDR3 has 14 residues. The CDR3 DNA is TGTGCCAGCTCACCGGCCGGCACGAATCAGCCCCAGCATTTT. The encoded protein is CASSPAGTNQPQHF. Looking up the rest from reference TRBV18 and TRBJ1-5 gives the full variable domain: NAGVMQNPRHLVRRRGQEARLRCSPMKGHSHVYWYRQLPEEGLKFMVYLQKENIIDESGMPKERFSAEFPKEGPSILRIQQVVRGDSAAYFCASSPAGTNQPQHFGDGTRLSIL.

This chain connects TRBV28 to TRBJ1-2, with D possibly TRBD1 on 5 matching bases. The CDR3 consists of 12 residues. Germline-derived CDR1 and CDR2 are MDHEN and SYDVKM. V gave up 9 bases and J gave up 8 bases, with 16 bases separating them. The CDR3 DNA sequence: TGTGCCAGTCTAAGGGGCCTTGAGGGCTACACCTTC. This encodes CASLRGLEGYTF.